The clone carrying this T cell receptor beta chain showed up just once. Its antigen is not identified. The sample is drawn from a study of T cell responses to AZD1222 COVID-19 vaccine. Findings of the study overall: In all cases, repertoires were sampled only after the peak T cell response. A reported finding is that nearly half of spike-specific TCRs target unmutated variant regions.

Repertoires were generated with immunoSEQ multiplex PCR, while TCRdb's copy carries only in-frame clones and drops some. There are about 150,000 clones in the sample; around 92% occur only once, and roughly 3.4% lies in the top ten. Pooled in the analysis were second doses at about 4 or about 12 weeks. Trimming stripped 3 bases from V and 8 bases from J, with 13 bases between. This CDR3 is built from 13 residues. CDR1 is LGHDT, CDR2 YNNKEL, per germline (reference sequence). V is TRBV3-1 (or the pseudogene TRBV3-2) and J is TRBJ1-2, with D uncertain. The sample consisted of peripheral blood, taken 28 days after the second AZD1222 dose. The sequence was obtained from an adult who received the AZD1222 COVID-19 vaccine. The chain's CDR3 is CASSQGPASGYTF. The CDR3 coding sequence is TGTGCCAGCAGCCAGGGCCCTGCATCCGGCTACACCTTC.